These T cell receptor beta chains were read from a single sample in a study of cytomegalovirus exposure and HLA in healthy donors. TCRdb's copy holds only in-frame clones and misses some; the assay was immunoSEQ multiplex PCR. In the table there are 65,000 or so clones, about 94% of which are singletons. Sequenced: PBMCs. These receptor sequences come from a man aged 18 to 30 in good health and CMV-seropositive. Both conserved end residues are part of each CDR3. A D gene is named only where the DNA matches it firmly. Rows give clone size only sometimes, using once, few, many, or a class for an expanded clone.

d_gene	v_gene	abundance	j_gene	CDR3aa	CDR3nt
NA	TRBV2	once	TRBJ1-2	CASGGVLYYGYTF	TGTGCCAGCGGGGGGGTCCTCTACTATGGCTACACCTTC
TRBD2	TRBV7-2	NA	TRBJ2-1	CASSARPGGVNEQFF	TGTGCCAGCAGCGCCCGACCTGGGGGGGTTAATGAGCAGTTCTTC
NA	TRBV7-3	NA	TRBJ2-3	CASSSYPGSPDTQYF	TGTGCCAGCAGCTCCTACCCCGGGAGCCCAGATACGCAGTATTTT
TRBD1	TRBV5-5	NA	TRBJ2-5	CASRSDRVVRETQYF	TGTGCCAGCAGGTCGGACAGGGTGGTCCGAGAGACCCAGTACTTC
NA	TRBV28	NA	TRBJ1-5	CASSSGVPYNQPQHF	TGTGCCAGCAGTTCAGGGGTCCCTTACAATCAGCCCCAGCATTTT
NA	TRBV7-2	NA	TRBJ2-3	CASSFSADTQYF	TGTGCCAGCAGCTTCTCAGCAGATACGCAGTATTTT
TRBD1	TRBV2	once	TRBJ1-4	CASSETGTDLTNEKLFF	TGTGCCAGCAGTGAAACCGGGACAGACCTAACTAATGAAAAACTGTTTTTT
TRBD1	TRBV9	NA	TRBJ1-4	CASSVGQGGKEKLFF	TGTGCCAGCAGCGTCGGACAGGGCGGGAAGGAAAAACTGTTTTTT
NA	TRBV6-6	NA	TRBJ1-4	CASSYTVMNEKLFF	TGTGCCAGCAGTTACACGGTTATGAATGAAAAACTGTTTTTT
NA	TRBV9	NA	TRBJ2-2	CASSPRTSPRTGELFF	TGTGCCAGCAGCCCACGAACTAGCCCCAGAACCGGGGAGCTGTTTTTT
NA	TRBV5-6	NA	TRBJ1-1	CASSQKREAFF	TGTGCCAGCAGCCAAAAGAGAGAAGCTTTCTTT
NA	TRBV19	NA	TRBJ2-5	CASSAPGIQETQYF	TGTGCCAGTAGTGCCCCCGGGATCCAAGAGACCCAGTACTTC
NA	TRBV28	NA	TRBJ1-4	CASSLERGKPRAGELFF	TGTGCCAGCAGTTTAGAAAGGGGGAAGCCGAGGGCTGGCGAACTGTTTTTT
TRBD1	TRBV30	NA	TRBJ2-7	CAWSSPGQGAGEQYF	TGTGCCTGGAGCTCGCCGGGACAGGGGGCCGGCGAGCAGTACTTC
NA	TRBV6-1	NA	TRBJ1-1	CASSEGGGRDEAFF	TGTGCCAGCAGTGAGGGGGGGGGACGGGATGAAGCTTTCTTT
NA	TRBV11-2	NA	TRBJ2-1	CASSLEWGGTPLHNEQFF	TGTGCCAGCAGCTTAGAGTGGGGTGGGACTCCTCTACACAATGAGCAGTTCTTC
NA	TRBV6-1	NA	TRBJ1-3	CASRPPGSGNTIYF	TGTGCCAGCAGACCCCCCGGCTCTGGAAACACCATATATTTT
NA	TRBV11-3	once	TRBJ1-1	CASSRIGGEAFF	TGTGCCAGCAGCCGAATTGGAGGTGAAGCTTTCTTT
NA	TRBV6-1	NA	TRBJ2-7	CASSVAPLNYEQYF	TGTGCCAGCAGTGTTGCCCCACTGAACTACGAGCAGTACTTC
TRBD2	TRBV28	NA	TRBJ2-3	CASSPTLAGTSTDTQYF	TGTGCCAGCAGTCCTACGCTAGCGGGCACTAGCACAGATACGCAGTATTTT
NA	TRBV28	few	TRBJ2-7	CASIALASYEQYF	TGTGCCAGCATCGCATTAGCATCCTACGAGCAGTACTTC
TRBD2	TRBV6-6	once	TRBJ2-3	CASSYLAGITDTQYF	TGTGCCAGCAGTTACCTAGCGGGGATCACAGATACGCAGTATTTT
TRBD1	TRBV28	NA	TRBJ2-2	CTTGGPNTGELFF	TGTACAACAGGGGGGCCCAACACCGGGGAGCTGTTTTTT
NA	TRBV4-1	NA	TRBJ1-1	CASSPLTGGNTEAFF	TGCGCCAGCAGCCCCCTGACAGGCGGGAACACTGAAGCTTTCTTT
NA	TRBV7-3	NA	TRBJ1-2	CASSWTANYGYTF	TGTGCCAGCAGCTGGACAGCTAACTATGGCTACACCTTC
TRBD1	TRBV28	once	TRBJ1-2	CASREDRDGYTF	TGTGCCAGCAGAGAGGACAGGGATGGCTACACCTTC
TRBD2	TRBV19	few	TRBJ2-2	CASSIRTSGSTGELFF	TGTGCCAGTAGTATAAGGACTAGCGGGAGCACCGGGGAGCTGTTTTTT
NA	TRBV6-4	NA	TRBJ2-3	CASSDSPGADTQYF	TGTGCCAGCAGTGACTCGCCAGGGGCAGATACGCAGTATTTT
NA	TRBV6-1	NA	TRBJ2-5	CASSGTNAETQYF	TGTGCCAGCAGTGGGACTAATGCGGAGACCCAGTACTTC